The clone carrying this T cell receptor (beta chain) was seen a handful of times. The sample belongs to a study of blood T cell repertoires in COVID-19. Study overall: Italy, Spain and the United States were the sources of the convalescent and acute COVID-19 samples. T cells, B-cell-depleted T cells, or PBMCs supplied cDNA or gDNA.

Original analysis: Reference gene primer amplification gave estimated nucleated cell counts. TCRdb's table, derived via immunoSEQ multiplex PCR, lists solely in-frame clones and lacks some. D and trimming were read from the DNA, whereas the V and J calls and clone size are those reported in that table. The data contain about 120,000 clones, almost 85% of them singletons. V was shortened by 1 base and J by 6 bases, with 13 bases between the two germline ends. This CDR3 comprises 14 residues. CDR1 and CDR2 (germline): GTSNPN, SVGIG (reference sequence). The chain has TRBV30 and TRBJ1-5; D is perhaps TRBD1 (5 bases). This clonotype originated in a man aged 65 to 85 with active or convalescent COVID-19. The sequenced sample consisted of peripheral blood. CDR3 in DNA: TGTGCCTGGAGTGACAGGATTACCGGTCAGCCCCAGCATTTT. Its translation: CAWSDRITGQPQHF.